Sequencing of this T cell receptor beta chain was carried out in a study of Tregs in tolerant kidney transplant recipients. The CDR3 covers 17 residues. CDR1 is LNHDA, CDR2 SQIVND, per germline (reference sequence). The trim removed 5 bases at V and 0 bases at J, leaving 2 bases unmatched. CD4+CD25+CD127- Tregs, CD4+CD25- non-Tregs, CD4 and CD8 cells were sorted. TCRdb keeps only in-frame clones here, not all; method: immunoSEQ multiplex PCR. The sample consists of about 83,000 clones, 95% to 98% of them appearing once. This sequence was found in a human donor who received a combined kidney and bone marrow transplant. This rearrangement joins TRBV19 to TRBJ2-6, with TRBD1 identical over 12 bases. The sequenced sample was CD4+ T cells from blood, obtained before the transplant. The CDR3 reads CASSPGQGASGANVLTF. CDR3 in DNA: TGTGCCAGTAGTCCGGGACAGGGGGCCTCTGGGGCCAACGTCCTGACTTTC. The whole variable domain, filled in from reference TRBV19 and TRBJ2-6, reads DGGITQSPKYLFRKEGQNVTLSCEQNLNHDAMYWYRQDPGQGLRLIYYSQIVNDFQKGDIAEGYSVSREKKESFPLTVTSAQKNPTAFYLCASSPGQGASGANVLTFGAGSRLTVL.